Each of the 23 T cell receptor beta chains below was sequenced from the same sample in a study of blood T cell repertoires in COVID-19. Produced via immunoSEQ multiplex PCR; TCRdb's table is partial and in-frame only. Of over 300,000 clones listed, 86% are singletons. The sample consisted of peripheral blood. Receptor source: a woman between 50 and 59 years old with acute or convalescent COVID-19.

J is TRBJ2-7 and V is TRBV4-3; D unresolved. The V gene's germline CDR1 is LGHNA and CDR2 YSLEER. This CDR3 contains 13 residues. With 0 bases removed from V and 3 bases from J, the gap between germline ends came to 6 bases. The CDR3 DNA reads TGCGCCAGCAGCCAAGATTACTACTACGAGCAGTACTTC. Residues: CASSQDYYYEQYF.

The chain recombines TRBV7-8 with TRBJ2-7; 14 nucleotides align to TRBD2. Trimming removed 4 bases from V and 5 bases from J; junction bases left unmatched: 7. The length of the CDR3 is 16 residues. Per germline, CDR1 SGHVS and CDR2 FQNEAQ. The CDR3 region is CASSSGTSGSADEQYF. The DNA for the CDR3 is TGTGCCAGCAGCTCCGGGACTAGCGGGAGTGCCGACGAGCAGTACTTC. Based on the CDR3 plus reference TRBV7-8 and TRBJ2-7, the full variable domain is GAGVSQSPRYKVAKRGQDVALRCDPISGHVSLFWYQQALGQGPEFLTYFQNEAQLDKSGLPSDRFFAERPEGSVSTLKIQRTQQEDSAVYLCASSSGTSGSADEQYFGPGTRLTVT.

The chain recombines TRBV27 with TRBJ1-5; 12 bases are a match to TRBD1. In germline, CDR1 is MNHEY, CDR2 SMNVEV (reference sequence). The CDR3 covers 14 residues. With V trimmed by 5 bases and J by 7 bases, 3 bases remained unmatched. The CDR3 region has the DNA TGTGCCAGCAGTCCCGGGACAGGGGGCCAGCCCCAGCATTTT. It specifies CASSPGTGGQPQHF.

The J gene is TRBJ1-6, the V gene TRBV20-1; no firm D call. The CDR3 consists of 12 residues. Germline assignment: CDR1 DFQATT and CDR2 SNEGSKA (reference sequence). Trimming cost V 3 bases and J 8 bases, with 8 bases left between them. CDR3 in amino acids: CSASLAHSPLHF. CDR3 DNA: TGCAGTGCTAGTTTAGCTCATTCACCCCTCCACTTT.

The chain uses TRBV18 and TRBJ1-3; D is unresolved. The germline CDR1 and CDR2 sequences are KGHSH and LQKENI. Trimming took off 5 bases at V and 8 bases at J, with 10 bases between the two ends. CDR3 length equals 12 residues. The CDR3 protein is CASSANRDTIYF. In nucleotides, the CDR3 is TGTGCCAGCTCAGCCAATCGGGACACCATATATTTT.

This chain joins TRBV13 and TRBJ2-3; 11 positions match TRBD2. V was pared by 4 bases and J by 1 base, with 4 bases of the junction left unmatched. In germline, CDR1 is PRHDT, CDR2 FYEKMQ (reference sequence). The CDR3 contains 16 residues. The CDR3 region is CASSSGLAGGTDTQYF. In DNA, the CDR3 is TGTGCCAGCAGCTCTGGACTAGCGGGTGGCACAGATACGCAGTATTTT.

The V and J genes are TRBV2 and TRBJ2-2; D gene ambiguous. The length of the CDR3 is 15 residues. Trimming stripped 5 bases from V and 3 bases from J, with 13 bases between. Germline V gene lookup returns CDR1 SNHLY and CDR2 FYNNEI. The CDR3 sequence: CASSISPRHTGELFF. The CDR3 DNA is TGTGCCAGCAGTATCAGCCCGCGGCACACCGGGGAGCTGTTTTTT. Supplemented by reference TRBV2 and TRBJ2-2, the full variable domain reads EPEVTQTPSHQVTQMGQEVILRCVPISNHLYFYWYRQILGQKVEFLVSFYNNEISEKSEIFDDQFSVERPDGSNFTLKIRSTKLEDSAMYFCASSISPRHTGELFFGEGSRLTVL.

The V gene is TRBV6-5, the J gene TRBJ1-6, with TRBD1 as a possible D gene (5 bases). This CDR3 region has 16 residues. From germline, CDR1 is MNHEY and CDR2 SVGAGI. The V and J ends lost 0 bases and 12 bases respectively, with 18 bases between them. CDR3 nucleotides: TGTGCCAGCAGTTACTCTTTCGGGACGGCCGGGGGACCCCTCCACTTT. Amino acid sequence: CASSYSFGTAGGPLHF.

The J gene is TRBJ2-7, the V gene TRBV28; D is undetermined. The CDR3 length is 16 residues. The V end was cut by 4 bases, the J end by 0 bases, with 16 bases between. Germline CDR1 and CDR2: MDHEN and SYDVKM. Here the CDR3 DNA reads TGTGCCAGCAGTTCCCCAAGACACCCGGTCTCCTACGAGCAGTACTTC. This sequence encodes CASSSPRHPVSYEQYF.

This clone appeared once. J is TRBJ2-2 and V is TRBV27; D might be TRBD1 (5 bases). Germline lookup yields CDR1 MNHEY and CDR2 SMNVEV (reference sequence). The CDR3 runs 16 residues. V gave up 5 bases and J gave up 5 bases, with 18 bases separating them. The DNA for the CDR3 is TGTGCCAGCAGTCCCAAGGGGTGGGGAACGACCGGGGAGCTGTTTTTT. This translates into CASSPKGWGTTGELFF.

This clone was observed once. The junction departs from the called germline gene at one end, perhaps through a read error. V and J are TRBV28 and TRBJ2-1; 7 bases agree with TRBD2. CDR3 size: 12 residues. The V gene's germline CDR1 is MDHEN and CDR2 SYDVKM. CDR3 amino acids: CTSREGLNEQFF. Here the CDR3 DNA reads TGTACCAGCAGGGAGGGCCTCAATGAGCAGTTCTTC. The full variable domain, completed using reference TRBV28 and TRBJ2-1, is DVKVTQSSRYLVKRTGEKVFLECVQDMDHENMFWYRQDPGLGLRLIYFSYDVKMKEKGDIPEGYSVSREKKERFSLILESASTNQTSMYLCTSREGLNEQFFGPGTRLTVL.

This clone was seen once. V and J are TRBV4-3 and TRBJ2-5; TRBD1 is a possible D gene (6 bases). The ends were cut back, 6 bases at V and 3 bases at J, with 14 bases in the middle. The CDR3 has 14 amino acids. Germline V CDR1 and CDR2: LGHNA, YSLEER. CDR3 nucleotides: TGCGCCAGCAGTATAGGACAGACTAAAGAGACCCAGTACTTC. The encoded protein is CASSIGQTKETQYF.

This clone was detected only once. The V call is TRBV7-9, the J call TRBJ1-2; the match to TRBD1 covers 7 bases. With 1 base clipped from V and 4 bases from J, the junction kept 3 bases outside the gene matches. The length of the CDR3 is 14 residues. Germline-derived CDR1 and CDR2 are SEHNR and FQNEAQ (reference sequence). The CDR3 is CASSLETGRYGYTF. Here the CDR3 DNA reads TGTGCCAGCAGCTTAGAGACAGGGCGCTATGGCTACACCTTC.

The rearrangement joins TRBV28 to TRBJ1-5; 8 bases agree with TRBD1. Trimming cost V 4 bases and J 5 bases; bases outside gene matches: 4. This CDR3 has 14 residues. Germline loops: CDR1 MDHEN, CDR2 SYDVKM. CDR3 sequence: CASSSGQADQPQHF. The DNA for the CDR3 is TGTGCCAGCAGTTCGGGACAGGCGGATCAGCCCCAGCATTTT.

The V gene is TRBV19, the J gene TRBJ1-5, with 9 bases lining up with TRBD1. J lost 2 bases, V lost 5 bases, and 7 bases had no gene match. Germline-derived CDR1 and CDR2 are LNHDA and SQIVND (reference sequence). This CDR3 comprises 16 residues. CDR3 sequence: CASSPGTGLRNQPQHF. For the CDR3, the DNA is TGTGCCAGTAGTCCCGGGACAGGGCTACGCAATCAGCCCCAGCATTTT.

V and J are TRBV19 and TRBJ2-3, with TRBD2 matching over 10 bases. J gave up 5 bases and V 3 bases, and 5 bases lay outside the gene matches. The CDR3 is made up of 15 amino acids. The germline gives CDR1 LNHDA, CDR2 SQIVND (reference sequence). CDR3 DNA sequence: TGTGCCAGTAGTATCAGTAGCGGGAGGCTAGATACGCAGTATTTT. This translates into CASSISSGRLDTQYF.

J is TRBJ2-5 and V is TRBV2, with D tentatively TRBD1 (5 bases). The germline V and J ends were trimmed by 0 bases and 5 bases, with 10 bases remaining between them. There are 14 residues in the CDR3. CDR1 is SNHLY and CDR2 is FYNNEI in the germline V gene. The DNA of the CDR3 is TGTGCCAGCAGTGAAGCGGGGCTAGTCGAGACCCAGTACTTC. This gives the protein CASSEAGLVETQYF.

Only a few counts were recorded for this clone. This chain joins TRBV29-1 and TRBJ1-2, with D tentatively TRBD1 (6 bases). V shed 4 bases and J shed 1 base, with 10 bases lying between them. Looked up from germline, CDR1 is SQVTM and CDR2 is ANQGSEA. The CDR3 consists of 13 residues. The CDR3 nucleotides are TGCAGCGTTGTCACAGGGTTTAACTATGGCTACACCTTC. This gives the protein CSVVTGFNYGYTF. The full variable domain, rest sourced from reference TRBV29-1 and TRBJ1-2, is SAVISQKPSRDICQRGTSLTIQCQVDSQVTMMFWYRQQPGQSLTLIATANQGSEATYESGFVIDKFPISRPNLTFSTLTVSNMSPEDSSIYLCSVVTGFNYGYTFGSGTRLTVV.

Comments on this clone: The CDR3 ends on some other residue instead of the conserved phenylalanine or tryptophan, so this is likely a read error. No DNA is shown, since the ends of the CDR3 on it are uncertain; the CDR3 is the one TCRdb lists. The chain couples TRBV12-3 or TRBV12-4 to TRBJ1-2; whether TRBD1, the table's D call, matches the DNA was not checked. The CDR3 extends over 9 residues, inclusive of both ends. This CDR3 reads CASSRTGQI.

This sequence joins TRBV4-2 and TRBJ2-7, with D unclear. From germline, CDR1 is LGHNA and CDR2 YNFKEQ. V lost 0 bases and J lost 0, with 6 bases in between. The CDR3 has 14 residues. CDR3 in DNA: TGTGCCAGCAGCCAAGATTGGAGCTCCTACGAGCAGTACTTC. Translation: CASSQDWSSYEQYF.

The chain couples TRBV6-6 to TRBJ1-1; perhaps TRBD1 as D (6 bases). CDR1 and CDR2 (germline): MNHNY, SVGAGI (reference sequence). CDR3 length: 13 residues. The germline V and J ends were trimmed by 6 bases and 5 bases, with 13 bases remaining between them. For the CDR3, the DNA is TGTGCCAGCAGAGGGGGGGCGAGTACTGAAGCTTTCTTT. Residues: CASRGGASTEAFF.

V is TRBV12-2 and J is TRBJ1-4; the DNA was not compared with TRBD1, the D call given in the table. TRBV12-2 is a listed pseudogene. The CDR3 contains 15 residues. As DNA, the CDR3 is TGTGCAAGTCGCTTAAGGGACAGGATCGATGAAAAACTGTTTTTT. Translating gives CASRLRDRIDEKLFF.

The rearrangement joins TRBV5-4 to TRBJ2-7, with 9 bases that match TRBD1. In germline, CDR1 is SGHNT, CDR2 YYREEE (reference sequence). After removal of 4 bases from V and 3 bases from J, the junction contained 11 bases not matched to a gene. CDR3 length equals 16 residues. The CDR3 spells CASSQSLQGAFYEQYF. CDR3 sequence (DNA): TGTGCCAGCAGCCAATCACTACAGGGGGCCTTCTACGAGCAGTACTTC. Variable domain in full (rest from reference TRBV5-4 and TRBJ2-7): ETGVTQSPTHLIKTRGQQVTLRCSSQSGHNTVSWYQQALGQGPQFIFQYYREEENGRGNFPPRFSGLQFPNYSSELNVNALELDDSALYLCASSQSLQGAFYEQYFGPGTRLTVT.